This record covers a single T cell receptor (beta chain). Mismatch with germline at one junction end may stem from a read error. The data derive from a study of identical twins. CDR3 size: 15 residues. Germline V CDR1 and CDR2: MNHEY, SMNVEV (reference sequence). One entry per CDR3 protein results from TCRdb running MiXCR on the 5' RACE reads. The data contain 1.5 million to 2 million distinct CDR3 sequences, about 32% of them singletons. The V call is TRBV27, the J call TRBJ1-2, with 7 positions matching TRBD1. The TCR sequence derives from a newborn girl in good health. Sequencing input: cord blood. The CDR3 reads CASSSPGTAYYGHTF. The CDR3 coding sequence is TGTGCCAGCAGTTCCCCGGGGACAGCCTACTATGGCCACACCTTC.